A selection of T cell receptor beta chains follows, all from one sample in a study of T-cell reconstitution after alpha-beta-depleted transplantation in children. A single record per CDR3 protein comes from TCRdb applying MiXCR to the PCR reads. This table holds more than 450,000 distinct CDR3 sequences, approximately 20% found once. This sample comprised PBMCs from the stem cell graft donor, obtained from the stem cell graft. Receptors originate from a human donor who donated a stem cell graft to a child with acute lymphoblastic leukemia. CDR3s include the opening cysteine and the closing phenylalanine or tryptophan. A D gene is named only where the DNA matches it firmly. Expanded clones are given a class, and other clones once, few, many or no size at all.

CDR3 DNA: TGCGCCAGCAGCTGGAGTGGACAGCACTACAATGAGCAGTTCTTC
CDR3 protein: CASSWSGQHYNEQFF
clone size: .
V gene: TRBV5-1
D gene: .
J gene: TRBJ2-1

CDR3 DNA: TGTGCCAGCAGCGCTGGACCGAGTGCTACTTACGAGCAGTACTTC
CDR3 protein: CASSAGPSATYEQYF
clone size: .
V gene: TRBV9
D gene: .
J gene: TRBJ2-7

CDR3 DNA: TGTGCCAGCAGCTTAGCGGGGTACAATCAGCCCCAGCATTTT
CDR3 protein: CASSLAGYNQPQHF
clone size: few
V gene: TRBV7-9
D gene: .
J gene: TRBJ1-5

CDR3 DNA: TGCGCCAGCAGCTTGATTAAGGGACAGCCCCCTCGAAACACTGAAGCTTTCTTT
CDR3 protein: CASSLIKGQPPRNTEAFF
clone size: few
V gene: TRBV5-1
D gene: TRBD1
J gene: TRBJ1-1

CDR3 DNA: TGTGCCAGCAGGCTGAGGGAAGATACGCAGTATTTT
CDR3 protein: CASRLREDTQYF
clone size: .
V gene: TRBV6-6
D gene: .
J gene: TRBJ2-3

CDR3 DNA: TGCAGTGCTAGGCCCCCTCGTTTGGCTTCTGGGGCCAACGTCCTGACTTTC
CDR3 protein: CSARPPRLASGANVLTF
clone size: .
V gene: TRBV20-1
D gene: .
J gene: TRBJ2-6

CDR3 DNA: TGTGCCAGCAGCTTGGTGCCTAGCGGGAGCACCTACAATGAGCAGTTCTTC
CDR3 protein: CASSLVPSGSTYNEQFF
clone size: few
V gene: TRBV5-5
D gene: TRBD2
J gene: TRBJ2-1

CDR3 DNA: TGTGCCAGCAGCTGGGCCAGGACCGGGAGTTACACTGAAGCTTTCTTT
CDR3 protein: CASSWARTGSYTEAFF
clone size: .
V gene: TRBV5-5
D gene: .
J gene: TRBJ1-1

CDR3 DNA: TGTGCCAGCAGTTGGGGGCGGGAGGGCCGGGATGAGCAGTTCTTC
CDR3 protein: CASSWGREGRDEQFF
clone size: .
V gene: TRBV12-3/TRBV12-4
D gene: TRBD2
J gene: TRBJ2-1

CDR3 DNA: TGCGCCAGCAGACTTGTAGCGGGATCCAAAAACATTCAGTACTTC
CDR3 protein: CASRLVAGSKNIQYF
clone size: few
V gene: TRBV10-2
D gene: TRBD2
J gene: TRBJ2-4

CDR3 DNA: TGCGCCAGCAGCTTCGAATTTGTGGGAGCCTACGAGCAGTACTTC
CDR3 protein: CASSFEFVGAYEQYF
clone size: .
V gene: TRBV5-1
D gene: .
J gene: TRBJ2-7

CDR3 DNA: TGTGCCAGCAGTGCCGGACAGGGGGTTCAGCCCCAGCATTTT
CDR3 protein: CASSAGQGVQPQHF
clone size: .
V gene: TRBV12-3/TRBV12-4
D gene: TRBD1
J gene: TRBJ1-5

CDR3 DNA: TGTGCCAGCAGCCCCATCCGGGATTCCGGGTTCTTC
CDR3 protein: CASSPIRDSGFF
clone size: .
V gene: TRBV6-6
D gene: .
J gene: TRBJ2-1

CDR3 DNA: TGTGCCTGGAGTTTGGTAGCTAACTATGGCTACACCTTC
CDR3 protein: CAWSLVANYGYTF
clone size: few
V gene: TRBV30
D gene: .
J gene: TRBJ1-2

CDR3 DNA: TGTGCCTCGACTTACAGGGGACCCTACAATGAGCAGTTCTTC
CDR3 protein: CASTYRGPYNEQFF
clone size: few
V gene: TRBV30
D gene: TRBD1
J gene: TRBJ2-1

CDR3 DNA: TGCAGTGCCCAAGTCGGTGGGAGGAGGAATGAGCAGTTCTTC
CDR3 protein: CSAQVGGRRNEQFF
clone size: few
V gene: TRBV20-1
D gene: .
J gene: TRBJ2-1

CDR3 DNA: TGTGCCAGCAGCTTTCGTGCTGAAGAGACCCAGTACTTC
CDR3 protein: CASSFRAEETQYF
clone size: .
V gene: TRBV7-8
D gene: .
J gene: TRBJ2-5

CDR3 DNA: TGTGCCAGCAGTGACTGGGGGGTTAGCAATCAGCCCCAGCATTTT
CDR3 protein: CASSDWGVSNQPQHF
clone size: .
V gene: TRBV6-1
D gene: .
J gene: TRBJ1-5

CDR3 DNA: TGCGCCAGCAGCTTGGACAGGGGGCCCCACAATGAGCAGTTCTTC
CDR3 protein: CASSLDRGPHNEQFF
clone size: few
V gene: TRBV5-1
D gene: TRBD1
J gene: TRBJ2-1

CDR3 DNA: TGTGCCAGCAGCTCAACTACTCTAGGGCCGCCCGGGACTAGCGGGAGTTACAATGAGCAGTTCTTC
CDR3 protein: CASSSTTLGPPGTSGSYNEQFF
clone size: few
V gene: TRBV7-1
D gene: TRBD2
J gene: TRBJ2-1

CDR3 DNA: TGTGCCACCAGCAGGGGTTCGGCAGGACTGAACACTGAAGCTTTCTTT
CDR3 protein: CATSRGSAGLNTEAFF
clone size: .
V gene: TRBV15
D gene: .
J gene: TRBJ1-1

CDR3 DNA: TGTGCCAGCAGCAAAGCTGTTAATCAGCCCCAGCATTTT
CDR3 protein: CASSKAVNQPQHF
clone size: few
V gene: TRBV3-1
D gene: .
J gene: TRBJ1-5

CDR3 DNA: TGCAGTGCTAAGCGGGATGGGGACAATGAGCAGTTCTTC
CDR3 protein: CSAKRDGDNEQFF
clone size: .
V gene: TRBV20-1
D gene: TRBD2
J gene: TRBJ2-1

CDR3 DNA: TGTGCCAGCAGCCAAGGGCTAGCCTCAGATACGCAGTATTTT
CDR3 protein: CASSQGLASDTQYF
clone size: few
V gene: TRBV4-2
D gene: .
J gene: TRBJ2-3

CDR3 DNA: TGTGCCAGCAGCTTAGATGGCGGGAGGGGGTCTACCCAGTACTTC
CDR3 protein: CASSLDGGRGSTQYF
clone size: few
V gene: TRBV7-2
D gene: TRBD2
J gene: TRBJ2-5

CDR3 DNA: TGTGCCAGCGGGACTAGCGGGTGTTATGAGCAGTTCTTC
CDR3 protein: CASGTSGCYEQFF
clone size: .
V gene: TRBV13
D gene: TRBD2
J gene: TRBJ2-1

CDR3 DNA: TGCAGTGCTAGACGCTCCGAGGTTCTCGGCGGAAATACGCAGTATTTT
CDR3 protein: CSARRSEVLGGNTQYF
clone size: few
V gene: TRBV20-1
D gene: .
J gene: TRBJ2-3

CDR3 DNA: TGTGCCAGCGGCTTGACAGGTACCTACGAGCAGTACTTC
CDR3 protein: CASGLTGTYEQYF
clone size: .
V gene: TRBV5-5
D gene: .
J gene: TRBJ2-7

CDR3 DNA: TGTGCCAGTAGTTTGGACAGGGGACGGGGGCACCAAGAGACCCAGTACTTC
CDR3 protein: CASSLDRGRGHQETQYF
clone size: .
V gene: TRBV19
D gene: TRBD1
J gene: TRBJ2-5

CDR3 DNA: TGCGCCAGCAGCCAAATCCCTGGGACAGTGTATGGCTACACCTTC
CDR3 protein: CASSQIPGTVYGYTF
clone size: few
V gene: TRBV4-1
D gene: TRBD1
J gene: TRBJ1-2

CDR3 DNA: TGCAGTGCCCCCGGGGGACTAGCGGAGTTGGAGACCCAGTACTTC
CDR3 protein: CSAPGGLAELETQYF
clone size: .
V gene: TRBV20-1
D gene: TRBD2
J gene: TRBJ2-5

CDR3 DNA: TGTGCCAGCAGCGTAGATAGCGCCTCCGGACGTTACAATGAGCAGTTCTTC
CDR3 protein: CASSVDSASGRYNEQFF
clone size: few
V gene: TRBV9
D gene: .
J gene: TRBJ2-1

CDR3 DNA: TGCGCCAGCAGCCCCCCCGTGGGCGGGAGCGCTAATGAGCAGTTCTTC
CDR3 protein: CASSPPVGGSANEQFF
clone size: few
V gene: TRBV4-1
D gene: TRBD2
J gene: TRBJ2-1

CDR3 DNA: TGTGCCAGCAGCTTAGGGAGGGGACGGCTTATACCCGAGCAGTACTTC
CDR3 protein: CASSLGRGRLIPEQYF
clone size: .
V gene: TRBV11-2
D gene: .
J gene: TRBJ2-7

CDR3 DNA: TGCAGTGCTAGAGTAGGTTGGGCCAATGAGCAGTTCTTC
CDR3 protein: CSARVGWANEQFF
clone size: .
V gene: TRBV20-1
D gene: .
J gene: TRBJ2-1

CDR3 DNA: TGTGCCAGCAGCCCCCGACCAGGGACTAGCCCTTACTTAAGCACAGATACGCAGTATTTT
CDR3 protein: CASSPRPGTSPYLSTDTQYF
clone size: .
V gene: TRBV3-1
D gene: TRBD2
J gene: TRBJ2-3

CDR3 DNA: TGTGCCACCAGCAGAGAAGGGACAGTCAATCAGCCCCAGCATTTT
CDR3 protein: CATSREGTVNQPQHF
clone size: few
V gene: TRBV15
D gene: TRBD1
J gene: TRBJ1-5

CDR3 DNA: TGTGCCACGGACAACTGGGGGACAGACCTCTCCTACGAGCAGTACTTC
CDR3 protein: CATDNWGTDLSYEQYF
clone size: few
V gene: TRBV7-9
D gene: TRBD1
J gene: TRBJ2-7

CDR3 DNA: TGCGCCAGCAGTCCTACCCCAGGACTCACCTACGAGCAGTACTTC
CDR3 protein: CASSPTPGLTYEQYF
clone size: .
V gene: TRBV4-1
D gene: .
J gene: TRBJ2-7

CDR3 DNA: TGTGCCAGCAGGGGACATCACTCCTACGAGCAGTACTTC
CDR3 protein: CASRGHHSYEQYF
clone size: many
V gene: TRBV27
D gene: .
J gene: TRBJ2-7

CDR3 DNA: TGTGCCAGCAGTGCATCCTCAGGGGGGGCTAACCCCTACGAGCAGTACTTC
CDR3 protein: CASSASSGGANPYEQYF
clone size: many
V gene: TRBV25-1
D gene: .
J gene: TRBJ2-7

CDR3 DNA: TGTGCCAGCAGCTCCCACTACAATGAGCAGTTCTTC
CDR3 protein: CASSSHYNEQFF
clone size: many
V gene: TRBV7-9
D gene: .
J gene: TRBJ2-1

CDR3 DNA: TGTGCCACCAGTGACCCCGGGACAGGGAACTACGAGCAGTACTTC
CDR3 protein: CATSDPGTGNYEQYF
clone size: .
V gene: TRBV24-1
D gene: TRBD1
J gene: TRBJ2-7

CDR3 DNA: TGTGCCAGCAGTCAGCGACAGGGATCGCGGAACACTGAAGCTTTCTTT
CDR3 protein: CASSQRQGSRNTEAFF
clone size: .
V gene: TRBV12-3/TRBV12-4
D gene: TRBD1
J gene: TRBJ1-1

CDR3 DNA: TGCAGTGCTAGCTCTTCCGGGACTAGCGGGCCTCAGCTATCCTACGAGCAGTACTTC
CDR3 protein: CSASSSGTSGPQLSYEQYF
clone size: few
V gene: TRBV20-1
D gene: TRBD2
J gene: TRBJ2-7

CDR3 DNA: TGTGCCAGCAGCCCAAGCGGGGCCACCTACAATGAGCAGTTCTTC
CDR3 protein: CASSPSGATYNEQFF
clone size: few
V gene: TRBV3-1
D gene: TRBD2
J gene: TRBJ2-1

CDR3 DNA: TGCAGTGCTGGTCTAGCGGGAGGCACAGATACGCAGTATTTT
CDR3 protein: CSAGLAGGTDTQYF
clone size: few
V gene: TRBV20-1
D gene: TRBD2
J gene: TRBJ2-3

CDR3 DNA: TGTGCCAGCAGTCCCCGAGGCCCCAATTCACCCCTCCACTTT
CDR3 protein: CASSPRGPNSPLHF
clone size: few
V gene: TRBV12-3/TRBV12-4
D gene: .
J gene: TRBJ1-6

CDR3 DNA: TGTGCCAGCAGCCGGGGGAGGGACTTAGGGAGTCGGAACACTGAAGCTTTCTTT
CDR3 protein: CASSRGRDLGSRNTEAFF
clone size: .
V gene: TRBV11-2
D gene: .
J gene: TRBJ1-1

CDR3 DNA: TGTGCCAGCAGCTTGTTGGAGGGGTATAGCAATCAGCCCCAGCATTTT
CDR3 protein: CASSLLEGYSNQPQHF
clone size: many
V gene: TRBV5-6
D gene: .
J gene: TRBJ1-5

CDR3 DNA: TGTGCCAGCAGCTTGGTCAGAAATGAGCAGTTCTTC
CDR3 protein: CASSLVRNEQFF
clone size: many
V gene: TRBV5-1
D gene: .
J gene: TRBJ2-1

CDR3 DNA: TGTGCCAGCAGTACCCGGACCGACAATAGCAATCAGCCCCAGCATTTT
CDR3 protein: CASSTRTDNSNQPQHF
clone size: .
V gene: TRBV27
D gene: .
J gene: TRBJ1-5

CDR3 DNA: TGTGCCTGGTTGAGCGGGGTCTCCTACAATGAGCAGTTCTTC
CDR3 protein: CAWLSGVSYNEQFF
clone size: few
V gene: TRBV30
D gene: TRBD2
J gene: TRBJ2-1

CDR3 DNA: TGCGCCAGCAGCCAAGAGGGAGTCGAGGGCTATGGCTACACCTTC
CDR3 protein: CASSQEGVEGYGYTF
clone size: few
V gene: TRBV4-1
D gene: .
J gene: TRBJ1-2

CDR3 DNA: TGCGCCAGCAGCTTCTACGGTGGGACCTACGAGCAGTACTTC
CDR3 protein: CASSFYGGTYEQYF
clone size: .
V gene: TRBV5-1
D gene: .
J gene: TRBJ2-7

CDR3 DNA: TGTGCCAGCAGCCGTTGGACTAGCGGGAGGAACTACAATGAGCAGTTCTTC
CDR3 protein: CASSRWTSGRNYNEQFF
clone size: few
V gene: TRBV7-6
D gene: TRBD2
J gene: TRBJ2-1

CDR3 DNA: TGTGCCAGCAGTCCCTGGGACGGCGGGAACACTGAAGCTTTCTTT
CDR3 protein: CASSPWDGGNTEAFF
clone size: .
V gene: TRBV6-1
D gene: .
J gene: TRBJ1-1

CDR3 DNA: TGTGCCAGCAGCCAAGAGGGTACTCAGCCCCAGCATTTT
CDR3 protein: CASSQEGTQPQHF
clone size: .
V gene: TRBV3-1
D gene: .
J gene: TRBJ1-5

CDR3 DNA: TGTGCCAGCAGCCGGACTAGCGGGAGTAGGCGGACGCAGTATTTT
CDR3 protein: CASSRTSGSRRTQYF
clone size: .
V gene: TRBV12-3/TRBV12-4
D gene: TRBD2
J gene: TRBJ2-3